What follows describes a single T cell receptor (beta chain). This entry comes from a study of STAT5B mutations in CD4+ large granular lymphocyte leukemia. Germline trimming cut 7 bases from V and 1 base from J; bases unmatched to any gene: 5. Per the germline V gene, CDR1 is SNHLY and CDR2 is FYNNEI. The length of the CDR3 is 14 residues. The table came from immunoSEQ multiplex PCR; TCRdb's copy has only in-frame clones and leaves some out. The sample comprises tens of thousands of clones, about four fifths of which are singletons, and approximately 0.4% rests with the top ten. Input material: CD4+ T cells from blood buffy coats. The V and J genes are TRBV2 and TRBJ2-3; 7 nucleotides agree with TRBD1. This sequence originates from a human donor in good health. The CDR3 DNA reads as TGTGCCAGCACCATAGGACAGGGCACAGATACGCAGTATTTT. This codes for CASTIGQGTDTQYF.